One and the same sample provided the 15 T cell receptor beta chains below, sequenced in a study of cytomegalovirus exposure and HLA in healthy donors. Using immunoSEQ multiplex PCR, the repertoire was profiled, and TCRdb retains in-frame clones only, with some absent. This table holds roughly 120,000 clones, about 92% found once. The specimen was PBMCs. The receptors shown here come from a woman under 30 in good health and CMV-seronegative.

The chain combines TRBV28 with TRBJ2-5, with 7 bases that match TRBD1. CDR1 MDHEN and CDR2 SYDVKM come from the germline V gene. The V and J ends lost 6 bases and 5 bases, in that order; junction bases with no gene match: 6. This CDR3 comprises 13 residues. As DNA, the CDR3 is TGTGCCAGCAGGCACAGGGGTCGGGAGACCCAGTACTTC. It is translated as CASRHRGRETQYF.

The chain combines TRBV7-2 with TRBJ2-7, with a weak D call TRBD2 (5 bases). Germline V CDR1 and CDR2: SGHTA, FQGNSA. Trimming took 1 base from V and 0 from J, leaving 16 bases between them. CDR3 length: 17 residues. CDR3 in DNA: TGTGCCAGCAGCTTAGGGAGATTAGCGTTGGGCTCCTACGAGCAGTACTTC. The encoded protein is CASSLGRLALGSYEQYF.

The CDR3 region has the DNA TGCGCCAGCAGCTTGCTAAACCCAGCGGCGGATACGCAGTATTTT. Amino acids: CASSLLNPAADTQYF. The chain joins TRBV5-1 to TRBJ2-3; possibly TRBD2 for D (5 bases). The V and J ends lost 1 base and 6 bases respectively, with 15 bases between them. The CDR3 consists of 15 residues. Per the germline V gene, CDR1 is SGHRS and CDR2 is YFSETQ.

This clone came up once. The chain employs TRBV7-9 and TRBJ2-5, with TRBD1 identical over 11 bases. Looked up from germline, CDR1 is SEHNR and CDR2 is FQNEAQ (reference sequence). The V and J ends lost 8 bases and 5 bases, in that order; junction bases with no gene match: 10. This CDR3 is 15 amino acids long. The CDR3, as DNA: TGTGCCAGCCTGCCATTTAGGACAGGGGGCGAGACCCAGTACTTC. This sequence encodes CASLPFRTGGETQYF.

CDR3 amino acids: CASDSGTGGVEQYF. The CDR3 coding sequence is TGTGCCAGTGACTCCGGGACAGGGGGCGTCGAGCAGTACTTC. J is TRBJ2-7 and V is TRBV19; 12 bases are shared with TRBD1. This CDR3 has 14 residues. The J segment lost 6 bases and the V segment lost 8 bases, leaving 8 bases of the junction unmatched. CDR1 and CDR2 from the germline V gene are LNHDA and SQIVND (reference sequence).

J is TRBJ2-5 and V is TRBV7-2; D gene ambiguous. This CDR3 has 15 amino acids. CDR1 is SGHTA, CDR2 FQGNSA, per germline. V dropped 2 bases and J dropped 2 bases, with 12 bases sitting between them. The DNA for the CDR3 is TGTGCCAGCAGCTTACGACTCCGCCAGCAAGAGACCCAGTACTTC. It yields the protein CASSLRLRQQETQYF.

The CDR3 reads CASSRYRSQSYEQYF. As DNA, the CDR3 is TGTGCCAGCAGCCGATACAGGAGTCAGTCCTACGAGCAGTACTTC. The J gene is TRBJ2-7, the V gene TRBV27; possibly TRBD1 for D (5 bases). From germline, CDR1 is MNHEY and CDR2 SMNVEV (reference sequence). V lost 6 bases and J lost 1, with 16 bases in between. The CDR3 extends over 15 amino acids.

J is TRBJ1-2 and V is TRBV5-1; D is uncertain. The CDR3 extends over 13 amino acids. From germline, CDR1 is SGHRS and CDR2 YFSETQ. V was cut by 2 bases and J by 8 bases, with 13 bases left in between. The CDR3 reads CASSLQGGPGYTF. DNA for the CDR3: TGCGCCAGCAGCTTACAAGGTGGGCCGGGCTACACCTTC.

There are a few counts of this clone. V is TRBV7-2 and J is TRBJ2-7, with D perhaps matching TRBD2 (6 bases). CDR1 is SGHTA, CDR2 FQGNSA, per germline. This CDR3 is built from 15 residues. Trimming took 2 bases from V and 1 from J, leaving 12 bases between them. In DNA form, the CDR3 reads TGTGCCAGCAGCTTAAGGGCTAGCGTTTCCTACGAGCAGTACTTC. Translation gives CASSLRASVSYEQYF.

The chain joins TRBV27 to TRBJ2-3; TRBD1 is a possible D gene (7 bases). The length of the CDR3 is 17 residues. CDR1 is MNHEY, CDR2 SMNVEV, per germline (reference sequence). The V gene lost 0 bases and the J gene lost 2 bases, with 15 bases spanning the gap. The DNA of the CDR3 is TGTGCCAGCAGTTTATCCTTAGCGGACAGGTTCACAGATACGCAGTATTTT. Protein: CASSLSLADRFTDTQYF.

This chain connects TRBV4-3 to TRBJ1-2; TRBD1 agrees at 7 bases. Germline-derived CDR1 and CDR2 are LGHNA and YSLEER. This CDR3 is 18 amino acids long. The V and J ends lost 4 bases and 0 bases, in that order; junction bases with no gene match: 14. CDR3 loop: CASSRNDRVDLANYGYTF. CDR3 DNA: TGCGCCAGCAGCCGGAACGACAGGGTGGACCTAGCTAACTATGGCTACACCTTC.

This clone was observed at least ten times. This sequence joins TRBV20-1 and TRBJ2-7, with D unresolved. Germline CDR1 reads DFQATT; CDR2 reads SNEGSKA (reference sequence). CDR3 length equals 10 residues. Trimming cost V 7 bases and J 0 bases, with 4 bases left between them. CDR3 sequence (DNA): TGCAGTGGCGGCTCCTACGAGCAGTACTTC. This sequence encodes CSGGSYEQYF.

The CDR3 loop reads CASSRATGSSYEQYF. CDR3 nucleotide sequence: TGTGCCAGCAGCAGAGCTACGGGAAGCTCCTACGAGCAGTACTTC. This chain uses TRBV14 with TRBJ2-7; the D gene is possibly TRBD2 (5 bases). The V and J ends lost 5 bases and 0 bases respectively, with 14 bases between them. The germline V gene has CDR1 SGHDN and CDR2 FVKESK. CDR3 length: 15 residues.

V usage is TRBV9 and J usage is TRBJ2-3, with no clear D. This CDR3 region has 10 residues. Looked up from germline, CDR1 is SGDLS and CDR2 is YYNGEE. The V end was cut by 6 bases, the J end by 5 bases, with 4 bases between. The CDR3 sequence is CASIKDTQYF. The CDR3 coding sequence is TGTGCCAGCATAAAAGATACGCAGTATTTT.

The V call is TRBV7-6, the J call TRBJ2-1, with TRBD2 identical over 12 bases. The CDR3 runs to 15 residues. V lost 5 bases, J lost 7 bases, and 6 bases stayed unmatched. The germline gives CDR1 SGHVS, CDR2 FNYEAQ. The CDR3 DNA is TGTGCCAGCAGCCTGACTAGCGGGAGACCGAATGAGCAGTTCTTC. The encoded protein is CASSLTSGRPNEQFF.